Listed below are T cell receptor beta chains from one sample, sequenced in a study of cytomegalovirus exposure and HLA in healthy donors. Libraries were prepared by immunoSEQ multiplex PCR; TCRdb keeps only in-frame clonotypes and omits some of them. The data contain 130,000 to 150,000 clones, 65% to 80% of them seen just once; the ten biggest clones take up about an eighth. The specimen was PBMCs. These receptors came from a man in his forties in good health and CMV-seropositive. The CDR3 runs from the conserved cysteine through the conserved F or W. Fields, in order: D gene, V gene, J gene, clone size, CDR3 protein, CDR3 DNA. The D gene is left open where the match is weak. Clone size is not always given. Where it is, it says once, few, many or a class for expanded clones.

>TRBD1|TRBV28|TRBJ1-1|once
CASNRQGVGAFF
TGTGCCAGCAACCGACAGGGGGTCGGAGCTTTCTTT
>TRBD1|TRBV9|TRBJ2-3|-
CASSGTGTTDTQYF
TGTGCCAGCAGCGGGACAGGGACCACAGATACGCAGTATTTT
>TRBD1|TRBV28|TRBJ2-2|-
CASRTGTVGTGELFF
TGTGCCAGCAGAACCGGGACAGTGGGCACCGGGGAGCTGTTTTTT
>TRBD1|TRBV5-5|TRBJ1-6|-
CASSPGTGDSPLHF
TGTGCCAGCAGCCCTGGGACAGGGGATTCACCCCTCCACTTT
>TRBD1|TRBV19|TRBJ2-3|-
CASTDRATDTQYF
TGTGCCAGTACCGACAGGGCCACAGATACGCAGTATTTT
>TRBD2|TRBV9|TRBJ2-3|-
CASSVEWRTGTSGDTQYF
TGTGCCAGCAGCGTAGAGTGGAGGACCGGGACTAGCGGAGATACGCAGTATTTT
>TRBD1|TRBV2|TRBJ2-1|-
CASTESDPGGNEQFF
TGTGCCAGCACCGAATCAGATCCAGGGGGCAATGAGCAGTTCTTC
>TRBD2|TRBV6-5|TRBJ2-1|-
CASESGSTYNEQFF
TGTGCCAGCGAAAGCGGGAGTACCTACAATGAGCAGTTCTTC
>TRBD2|TRBV19|TRBJ2-5|-
CASSGGLAGETQYF
TGTGCCAGTAGTGGGGGACTAGCGGGAGAGACCCAGTACTTC
>TRBD1|TRBV2|TRBJ2-3|-
CASRPGGGTDTQYF
TGTGCCAGCAGGCCAGGGGGTGGCACAGATACGCAGTATTTT
>-|TRBV9|TRBJ1-2|-
CASSVDYSFFYGYTF
TGTGCCAGCAGCGTAGATTACAGTTTTTTCTATGGCTACACCTTC
>-|TRBV6-1|TRBJ2-3|-
CASSEWEYTQYF
TGTGCCAGCAGTGAATGGGAGTACACGCAGTATTTT
>-|TRBV21-1|TRBJ1-1|-
CASTKNSRAFF
TGTGCCAGCACCAAGAACAGTAGGGCTTTCTTT
>-|TRBV5-6|TRBJ2-2|-
CASKRVGRGELFF
TGTGCCAGCAAGCGGGTGGGACGTGGGGAGCTGTTTTTT
>-|TRBV7-8|TRBJ2-7|few
CASSSPENGYEQYF
TGTGCCAGCAGCTCCCCGGAGAACGGTTACGAGCAGTACTTC
>TRBD1|TRBV19|TRBJ1-1|few
CASRGQVNTEAFF
TGTGCCAGTAGGGGACAGGTGAACACTGAAGCTTTCTTT
>-|TRBV7-9|TRBJ2-6|once
CASSPAAQGSSGANVLTF
TGTGCCAGCAGCCCCGCGGCCCAGGGGTCCTCTGGGGCCAACGTCCTGACTTTC
>TRBD1|TRBV9|TRBJ2-6|-
CASSGRQGRGTGANVLTF
TGTGCCAGCAGCGGTCGACAGGGGCGAGGGACTGGGGCCAACGTCCTGACTTTC
>TRBD2|TRBV5-1|TRBJ2-1|-
CASSLSRLAGYNEQFF
TGCGCCAGCAGCTTGAGTCGACTAGCGGGATACAATGAGCAGTTCTTC
>-|TRBV27|TRBJ1-2|-
CASSLSGEGGTNYGYTF
TGTGCCAGCAGTTTATCGGGGGAGGGAGGGACTAACTATGGCTACACCTTC
>-|TRBV29-1|TRBJ2-1|-
CSVEAMTLNNEQFF
TGCAGCGTTGAGGCGATGACTCTGAACAATGAGCAGTTCTTC
>TRBD1|TRBV11-3|TRBJ1-1|-
CASSLDEDRAPPKNTEAFF
TGTGCCAGCAGCTTAGATGAGGACAGGGCCCCCCCAAAGAACACTGAAGCTTTCTTT